This T cell receptor beta chain originates from a study of blood T cell repertoires in COVID-19. Study context: The United States, Italy and Spain provided the acute and convalescent COVID-19 samples. Sources were T cells, B-cell-depleted T cells, or PBMCs; the material itself was cDNA or gDNA.

During active infection, Seattle patients enrolled and were then monitored through disease. Source study methods: Estimates of nucleated cell counts were drawn from the amplification of reference gene primers. Clones were sequenced by immunoSEQ multiplex PCR, and TCRdb holds only the in-frame ones, with some missing. D and trimming were read from the DNA, whereas the V and J calls and clone size are those reported in that table. The sample consists of approximately 64,000 clones, roughly 85% of them appearing once. CDR1 is SGHRS and CDR2 is YFSETQ in the germline V gene. This CDR3 has 15 amino acids. V shed 0 bases, J shed 3 bases, and the junction held 3 bases outside the gene matches.

The sequenced material came from peripheral blood. The gene calls are TRBV5-1 and TRBJ2-3, with 8 bases lining up with TRBD2. The receptor was derived from a woman aged 60-75 years with COVID-19, enrolled during active disease. CDR3 region: CASSLDGRVTDTQYF. The CDR3 bases are TGCGCCAGCAGCTTGGACGGGAGGGTTACAGATACGCAGTATTTT.